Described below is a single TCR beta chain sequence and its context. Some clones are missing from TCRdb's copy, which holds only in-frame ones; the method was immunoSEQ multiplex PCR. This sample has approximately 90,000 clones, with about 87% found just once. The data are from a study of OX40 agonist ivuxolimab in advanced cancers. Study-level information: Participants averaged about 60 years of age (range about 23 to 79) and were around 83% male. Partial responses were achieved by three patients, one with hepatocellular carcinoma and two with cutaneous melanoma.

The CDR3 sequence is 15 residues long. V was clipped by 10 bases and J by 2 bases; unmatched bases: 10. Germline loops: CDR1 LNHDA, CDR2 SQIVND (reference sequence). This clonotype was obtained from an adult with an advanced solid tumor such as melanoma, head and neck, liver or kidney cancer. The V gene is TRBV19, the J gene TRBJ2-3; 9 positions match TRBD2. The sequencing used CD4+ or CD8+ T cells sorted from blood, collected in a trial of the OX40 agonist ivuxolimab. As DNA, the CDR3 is TGTGCCACAACCCGTAGCGGGGGTTTCACAGATACGCAGTATTTT. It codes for CATTRSGGFTDTQYF.